These 13 T cell receptor beta chains were sequenced from one sample in a study of neurological immune-mediated disorders. TCRdb reanalysed the 5' RACE reads using MiXCR and keeps one entry per CDR3 protein. This sample has about 50,000 distinct CDR3 sequences; roughly 17% occur once, and the top ten carry approximately 4%. Material for sequencing was PBMCs. These receptors were obtained from a man between 60 and 75 years old in good health.

This clonotype occurred many times. The V call is TRBV10-3, the J call TRBJ1-2; weak D call: TRBD1 (5 bases). Germline values: CDR1 ENHRY, CDR2 SYGVKD. Trimming removed 7 bases at V and 3 bases at J, with 18 bases between. The CDR3 is 15 amino acids. The CDR3 bases are TGTGCCATCAATCCATGGGGGGAAGGTGACTATGGCTACACCTTC. Its translation is CAINPWGEGDYGYTF.

This clonotype was counted many times. V is TRBV25-1 and J is TRBJ2-1; D possibly uses TRBD1 or TRBD2 (5 bases each). V lost 8 bases, J lost 6 bases, and 14 bases lay in between. Germline CDR1 is MGHDK and CDR2 is SYGVNS. This CDR3 has 13 residues. The CDR3 is CASGWGRGNEQFF. The DNA for the CDR3 is TGTGCCAGCGGCTGGGGCCGGGGCAATGAGCAGTTCTTC.

With respect to this clonotype: This may stem from a read error, because a much larger clone lies one nucleotide away. This chain connects TRBV4-2 to TRBJ2-1; TRBD2 aligns across 8 bases. CDR3 length equals 14 residues. From germline, CDR1 is LGHNA and CDR2 YNFKEQ. The CDR3 loop is CASIQAGATNEQFF. The CDR3 nucleotides read TGTGCCAGCATCCAAGCGGGAGCCACCAATGAGCAGTTCTTC.

Points on this clonotype: Since a much larger clone is just one base distant, this may be a read error. V is TRBV7-2 and J is TRBJ1-1, with D maybe TRBD1 (5 bases). The V end lost 1 base, the J end lost 5 bases, and 8 bases lay between the germline ends. Germline CDR1 reads SGHTA; CDR2 reads FQGNSA. The CDR3 extends over 13 amino acids. CDR3 sequence reads: CASSLDQGTEAFF. CDR3 bases: TGTGCCAGCAGCTTAGATCAGGGAACTGAAGCTTTCTTT.

This clonotype was counted ten times or more. This chain's CDR3 is CASSFLAGTNNEQFF. As DNA, the CDR3 is TGCGCCAGCAGCTTCCTAGCGGGGACGAACAATGAGCAGTTCTTC. This chain uses TRBV5-1 with TRBJ2-1; 9 bases fit TRBD2. Germline V lookup: CDR1 SGHRS, CDR2 YFSETQ. V gave up 2 bases and J gave up 5 bases; unmatched junction bases: 5. The CDR3 totals 15 residues.

This clonotype showed up many times. V gene TRBV7-9 combines with J gene TRBJ2-5, with 10 bases lining up with TRBD2. After removal of 0 bases from V and 5 bases from J, the junction contained 3 bases not matched to a gene. The CDR3 is made up of 15 amino acids. Germline lookup yields CDR1 SEHNR and CDR2 FQNEAQ (reference sequence). CDR3 sequence reads: CASSLAAGGTETQYF. The CDR3 DNA is TGTGCCAGCAGCTTAGCAGCGGGAGGGACGGAGACCCAGTACTTC.

The genes are TRBV29-1 and TRBJ2-3, with 8 bases identical to TRBD2. Germline CDR1 and CDR2: SQVTM and ANQGSEA. The CDR3 has 13 residues. V trimming: 6 bases; J trimming: 5 bases; junction bases outside the gene matches: 7. The CDR3 DNA sequence: TGCAGCGTCGGAGCGGGAGTAGGAGATACGCAGTATTTT. As protein: CSVGAGVGDTQYF.

This clonotype was recorded many times. In DNA, the CDR3 is TGTGCCAGCAGCTCACTAGCGGTGAACACCGGGGAGCTGTTTTTT. Its protein is CASSSLAVNTGELFF. This chain connects TRBV7-8 to TRBJ2-2, with 8 positions matching TRBD2. From germline, CDR1 is SGHVS and CDR2 FQNEAQ. V was pared by 4 bases and J by 1 base, with 2 bases of the junction left unmatched. The CDR3 covers 15 residues.

The chain has TRBV5-1 and TRBJ1-5; 8 nucleotides line up with TRBD1. CDR3 length: 15 amino acids. CDR1 is SGHRS, CDR2 YFSETQ, per germline. After removal of 6 bases from V and 6 bases from J, the junction contained 11 bases not matched to a gene. The DNA of the CDR3 is TGCGCCAGCATCTTATGGACAGGGATAGGTCAGCCCCAGCATTTT. It specifies CASILWTGIGQPQHF.

There are many counts of this clonotype. The rearrangement uses TRBV12-5 and TRBJ2-7, with 9 nucleotides matching TRBD1. The CDR3 sequence is 17 residues long. Trimming at V came to 2 bases and at J to 5 bases, leaving 13 bases not matched to a gene. In germline, CDR1 is LGHNT, CDR2 FRNRAP. The CDR3 DNA reads TGTGCTAGTGGTTTGTCCACAACGGGGGACAGGGTAAACGAGCAGTACTTC. Its protein is CASGLSTTGDRVNEQYF.

This clonotype showed up many times. The chain has TRBV24-1 and TRBJ2-2; no firm D call. Germline loops: CDR1 KGHDR, CDR2 SFDVKD. V lost 2 bases to trimming and J lost 1 base, with 13 bases between them. This CDR3 is 17 amino acids long. The CDR3 DNA is TGTGCCACCAGTGATTATCGGACGGGCCTGAACACCGGGGAGCTGTTTTTT. Its protein is CATSDYRTGLNTGELFF.

In this sample, this clonotype turned up many times. The chain employs TRBV20-1 and TRBJ2-1; 11 bases match TRBD2. Germline V lookup: CDR1 DFQATT, CDR2 SNEGSKA (reference sequence). With 4 bases clipped from V and 12 bases from J, the junction kept 8 bases outside the gene matches. The CDR3 runs 13 residues. The CDR3 sequence is CSAIQTSGIRQFF. CDR3 sequence (DNA): TGCAGTGCTATCCAGACTAGCGGGATAAGGCAGTTCTTC.

This clonotype has at least ten counts. The CDR3 region is CSQAPGLSSNEQFF. As DNA, the CDR3 is TGCAGTCAAGCCCCGGGACTGTCGTCCAATGAGCAGTTCTTC. V gene TRBV20-1 combines with J gene TRBJ2-1; D is possibly TRBD2 (6 bases). Trimming took off 8 bases at V and 6 bases at J, with 20 bases between the two ends. Germline assignment: CDR1 DFQATT and CDR2 SNEGSKA (reference sequence). The CDR3 length is 14 residues.